This section outlines one TCR beta chain sequence together with its context. Antigen: not known. These data originate in a study of T cell responses to AZD1222 COVID-19 vaccine. Study-wide findings and caveats: There were repertoire samples only from the period after the peak T cell response. Clonal diversity was possibly underestimated; the donors were predominantly white British and more often female. With dominance at 160-218 and 743-854, vaccine-associated CD4 TCRs spanned spike.

Assay used: immunoSEQ multiplex PCR; TCRdb lists only in-frame clones, some missing. The table shows around 150,000 clones, with about nine tenths occurring only once. The CDR3 is made up of 19 amino acids. With 10 bases clipped from V and 1 base from J, the junction kept 21 bases outside the gene matches. The germline CDR1 and CDR2 sequences are ENHRY and SYGVKD. This sequence joins TRBV10-3 and TRBJ2-3; 9 bases are a match to TRBD2. This TCR was recovered from an adult who received the AZD1222 COVID-19 vaccine. The material was peripheral blood, obtained 28 days after the second AZD1222 dose. CDR3 sequence: CATAHTRASGARGTDTQYF. The CDR3 DNA is TGTGCCACCGCCCACACTAGGGCTAGCGGGGCCCGGGGCACAGATACGCAGTATTTT.